This TCR beta chain was documented in a study of shared clonotypes between healthy human individuals. Each sorted subset replicate got 200 ng genomic DNA, around 29,000 genomes. The protocol was immunoSEQ multiplex PCR, while the TCRdb copy is restricted to in-frame clones and leaves out a portion. The sample carries roughly 590,000 clones, 95% to 96% recorded once. V was cut by 5 bases and J by 4 bases, with 15 bases left in between. Germline V gives CDR1 MDHEN, CDR2 SYDVKM. This CDR3 has 15 residues. CD45RO-negative CD8 cells positively selected for CCR7 made up the naive population, which excluded terminally differentiated effector memory CD45RA+ cells.

The V call is TRBV28, the J call TRBJ1-5; maybe TRBD1 (5 bases). The material sequenced was naive CD8+ T cells sorted from blood. This clonotype was obtained from a woman aged 25 to 39 in good health. The CDR3 region is CASSGMGEGNQPQHF. CDR3 sequence (DNA): TGTGCCAGCAGTGGGATGGGGGAAGGGAATCAGCCCCAGCATTTT.